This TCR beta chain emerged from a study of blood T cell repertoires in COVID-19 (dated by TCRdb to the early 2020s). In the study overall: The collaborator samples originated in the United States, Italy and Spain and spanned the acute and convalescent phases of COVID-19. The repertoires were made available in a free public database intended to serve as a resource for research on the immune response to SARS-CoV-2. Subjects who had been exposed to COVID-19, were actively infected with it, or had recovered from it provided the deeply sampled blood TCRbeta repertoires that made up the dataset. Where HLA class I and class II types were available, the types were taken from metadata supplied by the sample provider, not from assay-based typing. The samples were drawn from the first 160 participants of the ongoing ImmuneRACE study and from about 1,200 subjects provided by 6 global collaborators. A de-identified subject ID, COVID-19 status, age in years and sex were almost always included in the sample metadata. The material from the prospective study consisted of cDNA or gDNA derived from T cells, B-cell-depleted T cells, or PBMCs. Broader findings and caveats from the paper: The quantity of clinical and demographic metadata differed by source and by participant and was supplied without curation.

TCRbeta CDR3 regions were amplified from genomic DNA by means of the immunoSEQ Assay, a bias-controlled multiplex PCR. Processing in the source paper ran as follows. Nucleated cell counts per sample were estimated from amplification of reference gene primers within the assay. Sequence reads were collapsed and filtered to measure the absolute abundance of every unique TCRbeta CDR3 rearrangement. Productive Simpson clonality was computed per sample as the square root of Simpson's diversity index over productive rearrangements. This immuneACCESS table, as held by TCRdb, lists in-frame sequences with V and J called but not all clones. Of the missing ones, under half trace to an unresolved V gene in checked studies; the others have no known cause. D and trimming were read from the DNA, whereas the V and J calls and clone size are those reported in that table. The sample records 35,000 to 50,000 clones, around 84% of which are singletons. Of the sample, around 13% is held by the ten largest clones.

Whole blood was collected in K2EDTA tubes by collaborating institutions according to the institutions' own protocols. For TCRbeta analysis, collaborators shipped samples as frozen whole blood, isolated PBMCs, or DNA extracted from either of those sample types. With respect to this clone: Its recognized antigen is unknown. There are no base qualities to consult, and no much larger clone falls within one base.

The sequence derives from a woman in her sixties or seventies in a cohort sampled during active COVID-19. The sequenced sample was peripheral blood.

The CDR3 region: CASSPQMLRGNEQFF. The DNA reads as follows: TGTGCCAGCAGCCCCCAGATGTTGCGGGGCAATGAGCAGTTCTTC. The rearrangement joined TRBV14 to TRBJ2-1, with a weak D call of TRBD2 (6 bases match). The CDR1 and CDR2 encoded by the germline V gene are SGHDN and FVKESK. V and J lose 4 bases and 6 bases, and a span of 16 bases separates them. The CDR3 spans 15 residues, from the cysteine through the phenylalanine. Just CDR3 DNA is preserved here, 45 bases in frame from base 1.